This T cell receptor beta chain was recovered during a study of shared clonotypes between healthy human individuals. General study findings and limits: The authors expected sequencing depth to affect clonotype sharing among donors. With several donors compared, around 4.7% of naive CD4 clonotypes were shared. Memory subsets generally showed smaller estimated richness than naive subsets did.

Repertoires were generated with immunoSEQ multiplex PCR, while TCRdb's copy carries only in-frame clones and drops some. Among 2 million to 2.5 million clones, 80% to 95% were seen once, and the ten largest hold approximately 0.37%. Note on this clone: Its target is not known.

The receptor was isolated from a young man in good health. Some clones in this sample may be carry-over from other donors' samples. The sequencing sample was made of naive CD4+ T cells from PBMCs. Subset indicated: CD45RA+ positively selected.

The CDR3 nucleotides read TGCGCCAGCAGCCAAGTATCAGGAGCATACAATGAGCAGTTCTTC. It translates to CASSQVSGAYNEQFF. This chain joins TRBV4-3 and TRBJ2-1; D is unresolved. The CDR3 is made up of 15 amino acids. V dropped 1 base and J dropped 4 bases, with 11 bases sitting between them. From germline, CDR1 is LGHNA and CDR2 YSLEER.